This T cell receptor (beta chain) was identified in a study of response to subunit inactivated influenza vaccine. Notes on the study in general: After each seasonal influenza vaccination, few new T cells are recruited, the authors suggested.

With 5 bases removed from V and 0 bases from J, the gap between germline ends came to 14 bases. The CDR3 is 15 amino acids. Germline V CDR1 and CDR2: DFQATT, SNEGSKA (reference sequence). From the RT-PCR reads, TCRdb called clonotypes with MiXCR, one entry per CDR3 protein. The sample shows more than 450,000 distinct CDR3 sequences, less than 8% of them seen only once. A remark on this clonotype: What it binds is not known.

The chain carries TRBV20-1 and TRBJ2-1; D unresolved. Sequenced material: PBMCs from blood, taken roughly 24 months after vaccination. The clonotype originates from a man aged 50-75 years who received an inactivated influenza vaccine. The CDR3 DNA sequence: TGCAGTGCTTACGACGGTTCGAGCTCCTACAATGAGCAGTTCTTC. Translating gives CSAYDGSSSYNEQFF.